This T cell receptor (beta chain) was recorded in a study of Ad26.COV2.S vaccination and SARS-CoV-2 variants. About the study: Intramuscularly, Ad26.COV2.S was given either once or twice, 56 days apart. Whole-study findings and limits: After vaccination, substantial breadth of spike-specific CD8+ and CD4+ responses was reported.

Comment on this clone: Antigen unknown.

CDR1 SGHRS and CDR2 YFSETQ come from the germline V gene. V was clipped by 0 bases and J by 8 bases, with 11 bases between them. CDR3 length: 13 residues. Some clones are missing from TCRdb's copy, which holds only in-frame ones; the method was immunoSEQ multiplex PCR. The sample lists around 340,000 clones; approximately 86% were seen once. Treatment described: around 19 received Ad26.COV2.S at low or high dose, single or two shots; a few received placebo; per-sample allocation not given. Specimens were obtained on day 63 following the first vaccine or placebo injection. Within Boston, the person who donated was an adult of 18-55 years. Vaccination employed an Ad26 vector expressing the Wuhan-strain SARS-CoV-2 spike.

This rearrangement joins TRBV5-1 to TRBJ1-2; no clear D gene. The sample was peripheral blood, taken in a trial of Ad26.COV2.S vaccine versus placebo. The sequence was collected from a person aged 18-60 years who received the Ad26.COV2.S COVID-19 vaccine or a placebo. In DNA, the CDR3 is TGCGCCAGCAGCTTGGGGGGAGATCGGGGCTACACCTTC. Translating it yields CASSLGGDRGYTF.